These 15 T cell receptor beta chains share one sample of origin, sequenced in a study of a mutant IDH1 vaccine in newly diagnosed glioma. Some clones are missing from TCRdb's copy, which holds only in-frame ones; the method was immunoSEQ multiplex PCR. The data show tens of thousands of clones, 75% to 95% seen once. Time point defined: baseline, week 1 (first vaccination visit). Indicated treatment: pre-vaccination baseline after standard-of-care therapy. The material sequenced was PBMCs, taken from a glioma patient treated with radiotherapy, temozolomide or both. Receptor source: a man aged 45 to 65 with glioma.

J is TRBJ2-3 and V is TRBV9, with 9 bases identical to TRBD1. The CDR3 is 17 amino acids. The V segment lost 2 bases and the J segment 4 bases; nucleotides outside the gene matches: 11. CDR1 is SGDLS, CDR2 YYNGEE, per germline. The CDR3 sequence is CASSVRAGQGLADTQYF. CDR3 in DNA: TGTGCCAGCAGCGTCCGAGCGGGACAGGGTTTAGCAGATACGCAGTATTTT.

This sequence joins TRBV15 and TRBJ1-5, with D unresolved. Germline values: CDR1 LNHNV, CDR2 YYDKDF (reference sequence). With 0 bases removed from V and 0 bases from J, the gap between germline ends came to 6 bases. This CDR3 spans 15 amino acids. The CDR3 nucleotides read TGTGCCACCAGCAGAGATGGGGATAGCAATCAGCCCCAGCATTTT. Translating it yields CATSRDGDSNQPQHF.

This clone was counted once. The chain is built from TRBV7-6 and TRBJ1-6; 9 bases line up with TRBD1. The CDR3 loop spans 15 amino acids. Germline loops: CDR1 SGHVS, CDR2 FNYEAQ. V trimming: 5 bases; J trimming: 6 bases; junction bases outside the gene matches: 5. Here the CDR3 DNA reads TGTGCCAGCAGCACCCGGACAGGGGCTAATTCACCCCTCCACTTT. As protein: CASSTRTGANSPLHF. Combining the CDR3 with reference TRBV7-6 and TRBJ1-6 gives the whole variable domain GAGVSQSPRYKVTKRGQDVALRCDPISGHVSLYWYRQALGQGPEFLTYFNYEAQQDKSGLPNDRFSAERPEGSISTLTIQRTEQRDSAMYRCASSTRTGANSPLHFGNGTRLTVT.

Turning to this clone: The junction departs from the called germline gene at one end, perhaps through a read error. The chain is built from TRBV7-7 and TRBJ2-7, with 12 positions matching TRBD2. Germline CDR1 reads SSHAT; CDR2 reads FNYEAQ (reference sequence). The CDR3 consists of 14 residues. The CDR3 bases are TGTGCTAGCAGCTTAAGCCTAGCGGGAGGGGAGCAGTACTTC. Its protein product is CASSLSLAGGEQYF.

This rearrangement joins TRBV7-9 to TRBJ1-2, with D perhaps TRBD1 (6 bases). Germline CDR1 and CDR2: SEHNR and FQNEAQ (reference sequence). V was clipped by 1 base and J by 0 bases, with 9 bases between them. This CDR3 has 15 residues. The DNA for the CDR3 is TGTGCCAGCAGCTTAGGTGGGGGCGCTAACTATGGCTACACCTTC. Residues: CASSLGGGANYGYTF.

This chain connects TRBV7-9 to TRBJ2-5; D ambiguous. The CDR3 contains 13 residues. The germline V and J ends were trimmed by 5 bases and 7 bases, with 14 bases remaining between them. CDR1 is SEHNR and CDR2 is FQNEAQ in the germline V gene (reference sequence). CDR3: CASSQPGFGTQYF. The CDR3 bases are TGTGCCAGCAGCCAACCGGGTTTTGGGACCCAGTACTTC.

The chain links TRBV18 to TRBJ1-1, with 10 bases fitting TRBD1. V was pared by 5 bases and J by 1 base, with 4 bases of the junction left unmatched. Germline CDR1 reads KGHSH; CDR2 reads LQKENI. The CDR3 has 15 residues. The CDR3 nucleotides read TGTGCCAGCTCAAGAGGACAGGGGGGGAACACTGAAGCTTTCTTT. Protein product: CASSRGQGGNTEAFF.

The CDR3 protein is CASSPDRGISYEQYF. The DNA of the CDR3 is TGTGCCAGCAGCCCCGACAGGGGAATCTCCTACGAGCAGTACTTC. V usage is TRBV2 and J usage is TRBJ2-7, with 8 bases identical to TRBD1. The V segment lost 6 bases and the J segment 0 bases; nucleotides outside the gene matches: 7. The CDR3 length is 15 residues. Germline V gene sequence: CDR1 SNHLY, CDR2 FYNNEI.

The chain is built from TRBV9 and TRBJ2-1; D may correspond to TRBD1 or TRBD2 (5 bases each). Germline V CDR1 and CDR2: SGDLS, YYNGEE. This CDR3 comprises 15 residues. The V end lost 4 bases, the J end lost 4 bases, and 15 bases lay between the germline ends. The CDR3 coding sequence is TGTGCCAGCAGCCGGGCCGGGACCACTTACAATGAGCAGTTCTTC. Encoded protein: CASSRAGTTYNEQFF.

The rearrangement uses TRBV6-5 and TRBJ1-3; perhaps TRBD1 as D (5 bases). CDR1 is MNHEY, CDR2 SVGAGI, per germline. V was pared by 2 bases and J by 4 bases, with 9 bases between. The CDR3 extends over 14 amino acids. The CDR3 nucleotides are TGTGCCAGCAGTTACGCGGGGCAGGGAAACACCATATATTTT. Residues: CASSYAGQGNTIYF.

The genes are TRBV5-4 and TRBJ2-7; the match to TRBD1 covers 9 bases. The CDR3 contains 14 residues. Losses at the gene ends were 5 bases for V and 3 bases for J; bases not matched to a gene: 6. Germline V gives CDR1 SGHNT, CDR2 YYREEE (reference sequence). The CDR3 loop is CASSRWGQGYEQYF. DNA of the CDR3: TGTGCCAGCAGTAGGTGGGGACAGGGCTACGAGCAGTACTTC. Based on the CDR3 plus reference TRBV5-4 and TRBJ2-7, the full variable domain is ETGVTQSPTHLIKTRGQQVTLRCSSQSGHNTVSWYQQALGQGPQFIFQYYREEENGRGNFPPRFSGLQFPNYSSELNVNALELDDSALYLCASSRWGQGYEQYFGPGTRLTVT.

This chain uses TRBV29-1 with TRBJ2-6, with a possible D match to TRBD1 (5 bases). Germline V CDR1 and CDR2: SQVTM, ANQGSEA. V lost 5 bases and J lost 4, with 9 bases in between. This CDR3 is built from 13 residues. CDR3 sequence reads: CSVRGPGANVLTF. The CDR3 bases are TGCAGCGTTAGGGGTCCCGGGGCCAACGTCCTGACTTTC.

The CDR3 coding sequence is TGTGCCAGCAGCTTAGAATATACGCAGTATTTT. Protein: CASSLEYTQYF. The chain joins TRBV11-2 to TRBJ2-3; D not resolved. V gave up 0 bases and J gave up 7 bases, with 2 bases separating them. Germline V gene lookup returns CDR1 SGHAT and CDR2 FQNNGV. This CDR3 comprises 11 residues. The whole variable domain, remainder taken from reference TRBV11-2 and TRBJ2-3, is EAGVAQSPRYKIIEKRQSVAFWCNPISGHATLYWYQQILGQGPKLLIQFQNNGVVDDSQLPKDRFSAERLKGVDSTLKIQPAKLEDSAVYLCASSLEYTQYFGPGTRLTVL.

The genes are TRBV10-1 and TRBJ2-3; tentatively, D is TRBD1 or TRBD2 (5 bases each). This CDR3 is 14 amino acids long. Germline V gene lookup returns CDR1 WNHNN and CDR2 SYGVQD (reference sequence). The V end was cut by 0 bases, the J end by 5 bases, with 9 bases between. CDR3 DNA sequence: TGCGCCAGCAGTGAGTCTGGGGACGGAGATACGCAGTATTTT. It translates to CASSESGDGDTQYF.

This rearrangement joins TRBV19 to TRBJ1-6; a possible D gene is TRBD1 (5 bases). Germline lookup yields CDR1 LNHDA and CDR2 SQIVND (reference sequence). V was shortened by 4 bases and J by 12 bases, with 25 bases between the two germline ends. There are 17 residues in the CDR3. The CDR3 loop reads CASSTHSNRDGGRPLHF. The CDR3 nucleotides are TGTGCCAGTAGTACCCACAGCAACCGGGACGGGGGAAGACCCCTCCACTTT.